The clone carrying this TCR beta chain has a handful of counts. Per the original data handling: Cell counts per sample came from amplifying reference gene primers. Sequencing was performed with immunoSEQ multiplex PCR; in TCRdb, only in-frame clones are kept and a portion is missing. V, J and clone size are taken as reported in that table, and D and trimming were inferred from the DNA itself. The sample carries about 340,000 clones, around four fifths recorded once. Trimming took 5 bases from V and 3 from J, leaving 13 bases between them. From germline, CDR1 is SGHAT and CDR2 FQNNGV. The CDR3 extends over 14 amino acids. The sample comes from a study of blood T cell repertoires in COVID-19. As for the study in general: Italy, Spain and the United States were the sources of the convalescent and acute COVID-19 samples. Nucleic acid was either cDNA or gDNA, and it came from T cells, B-cell-depleted T cells, or PBMCs.

V gene TRBV11-2 combines with J gene TRBJ1-1, with D possibly being TRBD1 (6 bases). Material for sequencing was peripheral blood. This sequence originates from a man younger than 40 with active or convalescent COVID-19. The CDR3 spells CASSQRGWDTEAFF. CDR3 DNA sequence: TGTGCCAGCAGCCAGAGGGGGTGGGACACTGAAGCTTTCTTT. Full variable domain (remainder filled in from reference TRBV11-2 and TRBJ1-1): EAGVAQSPRYKIIEKRQSVAFWCNPISGHATLYWYQQILGQGPKLLIQFQNNGVVDDSQLPKDRFSAERLKGVDSTLKIQPAKLEDSAVYLCASSQRGWDTEAFFGQGTRLTVV.